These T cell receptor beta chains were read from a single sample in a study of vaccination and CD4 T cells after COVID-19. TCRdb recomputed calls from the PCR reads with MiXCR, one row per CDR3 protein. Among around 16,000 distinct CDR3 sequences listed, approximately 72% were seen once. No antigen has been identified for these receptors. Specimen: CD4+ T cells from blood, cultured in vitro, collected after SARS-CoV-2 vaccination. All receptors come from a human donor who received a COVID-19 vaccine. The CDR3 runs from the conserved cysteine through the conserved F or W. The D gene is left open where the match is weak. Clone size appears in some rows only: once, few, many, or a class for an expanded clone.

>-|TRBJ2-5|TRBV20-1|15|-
CSARPPGPYGETQYF
TGCAGTGCTAGACCTCCGGGACCCTATGGGGAGACCCAGTACTTC
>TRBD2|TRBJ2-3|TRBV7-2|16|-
CASSPSTTSGGDTQYF
TGTGCCAGCAGCCCTTCGACTACTAGCGGGGGGGATACGCAGTATTTT
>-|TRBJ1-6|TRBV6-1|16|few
CASSEGAGDWYSPLHF
TGTGCCAGCAGTGAAGGGGCAGGGGACTGGTATTCACCCCTCCACTTT
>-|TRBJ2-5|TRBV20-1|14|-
CSARDPIGIETQYF
TGCAGTGCTAGAGATCCAATTGGGATAGAGACCCAGTACTTC
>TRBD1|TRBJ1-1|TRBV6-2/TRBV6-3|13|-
CASSRTGGTEAFF
TGTGCCAGCAGCCGGACAGGGGGCACTGAAGCTTTCTTT
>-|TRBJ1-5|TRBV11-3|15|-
CASSLGLGSNQPQHF
TGTGCCAGCAGCCTGGGACTGGGTAGCAATCAGCCCCAGCATTTT
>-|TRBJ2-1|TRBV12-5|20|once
CASGLVESASGLAFYNEQFF
TGTGCTAGTGGTTTGGTAGAATCGGCCTCGGGGCTAGCGTTCTACAATGAGCAGTTCTTC
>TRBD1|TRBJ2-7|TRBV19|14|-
CASSRDRDSHEQYF
TGTGCCAGTAGTAGAGACCGGGACAGTCACGAGCAGTACTTC
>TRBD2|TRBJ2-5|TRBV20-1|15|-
CSARDLNGGQETQYF
TGCAGTGCTAGAGATCTTAACGGGGGGCAAGAGACCCAGTACTTC
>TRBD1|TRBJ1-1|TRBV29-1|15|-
CSVGGQGQGVSGAFF
TGCAGCGTTGGGGGCCAGGGGCAGGGGGTGTCGGGCGCTTTCTTT
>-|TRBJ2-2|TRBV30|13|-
CAWNGGNTGELFF
TGTGCCTGGAACGGGGGGAACACCGGGGAGCTGTTTTTT
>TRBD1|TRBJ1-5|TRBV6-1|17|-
CASSDEGPTGRNQPQHF
TGTGCCAGCAGTGATGAAGGCCCGACAGGGCGCAATCAGCCCCAGCATTTT
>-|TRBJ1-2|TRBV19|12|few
CASSTGQYGYTF
TGTGCCAGTAGTACCGGACAGTATGGCTACACCTTC
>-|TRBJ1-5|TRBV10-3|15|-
CAISESTGLGQPQHF
TGTGCCATCAGTGAGTCGACGGGGTTAGGTCAGCCCCAGCATTTT
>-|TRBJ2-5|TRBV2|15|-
CASSPVGDRGETQYF
TGTGCCAGCAGCCCCGTGGGGGACCGGGGGGAGACCCAGTACTTC
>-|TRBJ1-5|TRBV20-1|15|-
CSARLPGQRNQPQHF
TGCAGTGCTAGGCTACCGGGACAACGAAATCAGCCCCAGCATTTT
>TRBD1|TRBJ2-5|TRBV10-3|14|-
CAISDLDRGETQYF
TGTGCCATCAGTGACCTCGACAGGGGAGAGACCCAGTACTTC
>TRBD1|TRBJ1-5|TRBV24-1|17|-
CATRDGGTGGLNQPQHF
TGTGCCACCAGGGATGGAGGGACAGGGGGGCTCAATCAGCCCCAGCATTTT
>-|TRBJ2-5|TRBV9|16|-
CASSVGGATSRETQYF
TGTGCCAGCAGCGTAGGAGGGGCGACCAGCAGGGAGACCCAGTACTTC
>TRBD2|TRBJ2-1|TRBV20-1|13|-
CSARPSGVGEQFF
TGCAGTGCTAGACCCAGCGGGGTTGGTGAGCAGTTCTTC
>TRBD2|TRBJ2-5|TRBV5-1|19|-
CASSLAPRDSGGLAETQYF
TGCGCCAGCAGCCTCGCCCCACGGGATAGCGGGGGTTTGGCAGAGACCCAGTACTTC
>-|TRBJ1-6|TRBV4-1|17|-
CASSQGRAGLYNSPLHF
TGCGCCAGCAGCCAAGGCCGGGCAGGGCTCTATAATTCACCCCTCCACTTT
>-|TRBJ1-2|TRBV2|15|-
CASSIGAGILKGYTF
TGTGCCAGCAGTATAGGGGCAGGTATTTTGAAAGGCTACACCTTC
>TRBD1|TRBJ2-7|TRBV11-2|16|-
CASNPTMGGQGGEQYF
TGTGCCAGCAATCCCACGATGGGGGGACAGGGCGGCGAGCAGTACTTC
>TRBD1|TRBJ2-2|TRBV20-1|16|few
CSARESGTDNTGELFF
TGCAGTGCTAGGGAGAGTGGGACAGACAACACCGGGGAGCTGTTTTTT
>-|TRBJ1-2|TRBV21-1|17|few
CASSYGLPGPLNYGYTF
TGTGCCAGCAGCTACGGGCTTCCGGGGCCGCTGAACTATGGCTACACCTTC
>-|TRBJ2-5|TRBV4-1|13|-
CASSQVLGETQYF
TGCGCCAGCAGCCAAGTTCTAGGGGAGACCCAGTACTTC
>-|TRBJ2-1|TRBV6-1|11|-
CASIGGNEQFF
TGTGCCAGCATCGGCGGAAATGAGCAGTTCTTC
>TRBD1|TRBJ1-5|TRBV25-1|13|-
CASRSTGKQPQHF
TGTGCCAGCAGATCGACAGGGAAGCAGCCCCAGCATTTT
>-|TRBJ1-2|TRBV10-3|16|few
CAIRGALLSTNYGYTF
TGTGCCATCAGGGGGGCCCTACTTTCGACTAACTATGGCTACACCTTC
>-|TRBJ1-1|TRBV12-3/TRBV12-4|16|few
CASRPGTTVVNTEAFF
TGTGCCAGCAGACCCGGGACGACGGTGGTGAACACTGAAGCTTTCTTT
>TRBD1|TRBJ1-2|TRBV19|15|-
CASSADRRANYGYTF
TGTGCCAGTAGTGCGGACAGGCGAGCTAACTATGGCTACACCTTC
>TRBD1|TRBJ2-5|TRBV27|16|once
CASSPPGQLGVETQYF
TGTGCCAGCAGTCCGCCGGGACAGCTTGGAGTAGAGACCCAGTACTTC
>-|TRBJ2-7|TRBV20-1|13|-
CSARALPGREQYF
TGCAGTGCCAGGGCACTACCGGGGCGCGAGCAGTACTTT
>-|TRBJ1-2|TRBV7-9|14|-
CASSLGVTGYGYTF
TGTGCCAGCAGCTTAGGTGTGACAGGCTATGGCTACACCTTC
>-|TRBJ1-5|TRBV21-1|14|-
CASTEQGDHQPQHF
TGTGCCAGCACCGAACAGGGAGACCATCAGCCCCAGCATTTT
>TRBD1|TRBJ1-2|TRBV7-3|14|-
CASSLEGQIYGYTF
TGTGCCAGCAGCTTAGAGGGACAGATCTATGGCTACACCTTC
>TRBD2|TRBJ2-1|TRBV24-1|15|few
CATSETSGRYNEQFF
TGTGCCACCAGTGAAACTAGCGGGCGGTACAATGAGCAGTTCTTC
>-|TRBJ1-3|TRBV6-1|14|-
CASSQQRSGNTIYF
TGTGCCAGCAGTCAACAGCGCTCTGGAAACACCATATATTTT
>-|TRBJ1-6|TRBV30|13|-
CAWSGARGSPLHF
TGTGCCTGGAGTGGGGCCCGGGGATCACCCCTCCACTTT
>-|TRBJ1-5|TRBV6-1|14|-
CASRPGQPHQPQHF
TGTGCCAGCAGGCCCGGACAGCCCCATCAGCCCCAGCATTTT
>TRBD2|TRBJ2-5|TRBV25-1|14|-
CASDSSGGSETQYF
TGTGCCAGTGACTCAAGCGGGGGAAGTGAGACCCAGTACTTC
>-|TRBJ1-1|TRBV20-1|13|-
CSAPGEGRTEAFF
TGCAGTGCCCCTGGGGAGGGTCGAACTGAAGCTTTCTTT
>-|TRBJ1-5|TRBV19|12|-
CASKVRDQPQHF
TGTGCCAGTAAGGTTAGGGATCAGCCCCAGCATTTT
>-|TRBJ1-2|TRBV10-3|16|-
CALSSGAGGTNYGYTF
TGTGCCCTAAGCTCCGGGGCGGGCGGAACTAACTATGGCTACACCTTC
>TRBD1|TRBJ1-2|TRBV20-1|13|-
CSAREGASNGYTF
TGCAGCGCTCGGGAGGGGGCGAGTAATGGCTACACCTTC
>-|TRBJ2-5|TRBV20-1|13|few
CSARDWRVETQYF
TGCAGTGCTAGGGACTGGAGGGTAGAGACCCAGTACTTC
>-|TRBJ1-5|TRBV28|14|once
CASSWGGSNQPQHF
TGTGCCAGCAGTTGGGGGGGGAGCAATCAGCCCCAGCATTTT
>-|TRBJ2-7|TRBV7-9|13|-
CASTADVPDEQYF
TGTGCCAGCACGGCTGACGTCCCGGACGAGCAGTACTTC
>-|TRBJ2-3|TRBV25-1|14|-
CASSESLSTDTQYF
TGTGCCAGCAGTGAATCTCTAAGCACAGATACGCAGTATTTT
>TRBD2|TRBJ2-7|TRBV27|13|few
CASVGTTPYEQYF
TGTGCCAGCGTTGGGACTACACCCTACGAGCAGTACTTC
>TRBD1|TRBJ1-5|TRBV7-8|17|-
CASSSRTGGFYNQPQHF
TGTGCCAGCAGCTCTAGGACAGGGGGATTTTACAATCAGCCCCAGCATTTT
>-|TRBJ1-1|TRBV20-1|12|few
CSASRSNTEAFF
TGCAGTGCTAGTAGGTCAAACACTGAAGCTTTCTTT